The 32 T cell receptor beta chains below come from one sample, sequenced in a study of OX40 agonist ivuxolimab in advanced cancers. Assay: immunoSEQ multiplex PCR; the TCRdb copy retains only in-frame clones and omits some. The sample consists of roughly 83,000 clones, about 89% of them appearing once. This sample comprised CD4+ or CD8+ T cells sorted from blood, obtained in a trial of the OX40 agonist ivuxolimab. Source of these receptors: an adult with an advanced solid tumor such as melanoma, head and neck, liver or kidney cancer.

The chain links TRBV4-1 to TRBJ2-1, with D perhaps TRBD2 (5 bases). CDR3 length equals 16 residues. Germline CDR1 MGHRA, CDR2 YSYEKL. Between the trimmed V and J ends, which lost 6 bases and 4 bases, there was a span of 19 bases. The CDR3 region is CASRKTIPRGYNEQFF. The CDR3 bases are TGCGCCAGCAGGAAAACCATTCCCCGAGGGTACAATGAGCAGTTCTTC.

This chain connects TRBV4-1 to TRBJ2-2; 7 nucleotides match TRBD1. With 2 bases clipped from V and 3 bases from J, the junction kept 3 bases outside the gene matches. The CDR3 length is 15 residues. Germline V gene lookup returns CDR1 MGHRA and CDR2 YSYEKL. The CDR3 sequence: CASSQSGQYTGELFF. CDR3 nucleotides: TGCGCCAGCAGCCAATCGGGACAGTACACCGGGGAGCTGTTTTTT.

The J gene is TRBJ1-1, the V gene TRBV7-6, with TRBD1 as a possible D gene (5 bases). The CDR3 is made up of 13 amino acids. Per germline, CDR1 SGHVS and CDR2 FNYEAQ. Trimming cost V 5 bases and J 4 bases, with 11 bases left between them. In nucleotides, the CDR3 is TGTGCCAGCAGCGCGGGGGTCGGCACTGAAGCTTTCTTT. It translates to CASSAGVGTEAFF.

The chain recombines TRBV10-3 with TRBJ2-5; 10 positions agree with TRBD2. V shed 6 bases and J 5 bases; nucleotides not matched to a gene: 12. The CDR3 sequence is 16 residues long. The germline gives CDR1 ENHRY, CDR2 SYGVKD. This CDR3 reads CAISSEIAGGGETQYF. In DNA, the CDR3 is TGTGCCATCAGCTCCGAAATAGCGGGGGGTGGGGAGACCCAGTACTTC.

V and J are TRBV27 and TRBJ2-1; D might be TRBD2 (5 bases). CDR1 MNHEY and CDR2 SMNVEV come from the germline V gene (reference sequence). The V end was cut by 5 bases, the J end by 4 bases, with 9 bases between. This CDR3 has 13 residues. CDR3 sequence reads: CASSVGLYNEQFF. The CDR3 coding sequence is TGTGCCAGCAGTGTCGGACTGTACAATGAGCAGTTCTTC.

This CDR3 is CASSYGQLDYGYTF. CDR3 bases: TGTGCCAGCAGTTACGGCCAGCTCGACTATGGCTACACCTTC. The chain couples TRBV6-5 to TRBJ1-2; D is ambiguous. In germline, CDR1 is MNHEY, CDR2 SVGAGI. The CDR3 sequence is 14 residues long. Trimming stripped 2 bases from V and 3 bases from J, with 10 bases between.

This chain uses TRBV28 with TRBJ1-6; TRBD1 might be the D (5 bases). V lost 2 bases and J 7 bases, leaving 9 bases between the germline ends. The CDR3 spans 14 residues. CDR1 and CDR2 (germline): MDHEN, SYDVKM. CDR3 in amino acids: CASSLRGFNSPLHF. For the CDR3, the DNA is TGTGCCAGCAGTTTAAGGGGATTCAATTCACCCCTCCACTTT.

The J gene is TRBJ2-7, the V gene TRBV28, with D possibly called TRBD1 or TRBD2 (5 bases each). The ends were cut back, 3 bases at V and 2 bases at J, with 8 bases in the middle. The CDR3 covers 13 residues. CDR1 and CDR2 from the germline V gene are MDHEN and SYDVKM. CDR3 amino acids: CASSLGEAYEQYV. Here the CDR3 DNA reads TGTGCCAGCAGTTTGGGGGAAGCCTACGAGCAGTACGTC.

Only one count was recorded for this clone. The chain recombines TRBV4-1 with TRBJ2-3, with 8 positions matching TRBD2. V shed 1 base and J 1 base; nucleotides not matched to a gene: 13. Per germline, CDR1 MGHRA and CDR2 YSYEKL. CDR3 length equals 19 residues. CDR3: CASSQGSSGSIKGTDTQYF. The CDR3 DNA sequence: TGCGCCAGCAGCCAAGGGTCGAGCGGGAGTATTAAAGGCACAGATACGCAGTATTTT.

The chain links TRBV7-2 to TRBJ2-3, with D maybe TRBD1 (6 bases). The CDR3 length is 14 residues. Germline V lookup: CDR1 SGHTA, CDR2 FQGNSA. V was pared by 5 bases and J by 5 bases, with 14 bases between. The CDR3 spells CASSLRQAEDTQYF. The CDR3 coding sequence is TGTGCCAGCAGCCTACGACAGGCCGAAGATACGCAGTATTTT. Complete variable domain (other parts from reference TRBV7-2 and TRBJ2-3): GAGVSQSPSNKVTEKGKDVELRCDPISGHTALYWYRQSLGQGLEFLIYFQGNSAPDKSGLPSDRFSAERTGGSVSTLTIQRTQQEDSAVYLCASSLRQAEDTQYFGPGTRLTVL.

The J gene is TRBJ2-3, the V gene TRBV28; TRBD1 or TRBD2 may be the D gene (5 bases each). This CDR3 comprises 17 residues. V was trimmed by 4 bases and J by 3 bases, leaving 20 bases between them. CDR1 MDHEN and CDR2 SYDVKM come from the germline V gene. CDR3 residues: CASSSLLWGLGTDTQYF. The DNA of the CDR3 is TGTGCCAGCAGTTCCCTTTTGTGGGGGTTAGGAACAGATACGCAGTATTTT. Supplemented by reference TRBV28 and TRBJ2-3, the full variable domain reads DVKVTQSSRYLVKRTGEKVFLECVQDMDHENMFWYRQDPGLGLRLIYFSYDVKMKEKGDIPEGYSVSREKKERFSLILESASTNQTSMYLCASSSLLWGLGTDTQYFGPGTRLTVL.

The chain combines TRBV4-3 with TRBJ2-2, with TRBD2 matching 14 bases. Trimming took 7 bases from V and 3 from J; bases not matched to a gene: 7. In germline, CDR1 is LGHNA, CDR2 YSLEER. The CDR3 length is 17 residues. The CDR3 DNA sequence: TGCGCCAGCACGGCGACTAGCGGGAGGGCCGACACCGGGGAGCTGTTTTTT. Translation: CASTATSGRADTGELFF.

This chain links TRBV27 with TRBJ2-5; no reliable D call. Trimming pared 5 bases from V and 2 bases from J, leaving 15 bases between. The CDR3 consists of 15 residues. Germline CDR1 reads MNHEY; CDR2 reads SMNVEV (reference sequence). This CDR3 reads CASSQKQYLQETQYF. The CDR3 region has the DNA TGTGCCAGCAGTCAGAAACAATATTTACAAGAGACCCAGTACTTC.

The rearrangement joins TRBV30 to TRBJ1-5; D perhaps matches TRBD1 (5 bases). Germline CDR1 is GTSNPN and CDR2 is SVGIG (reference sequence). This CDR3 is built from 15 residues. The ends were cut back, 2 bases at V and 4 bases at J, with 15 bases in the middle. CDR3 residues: CAWSSGVEGNQPQHF. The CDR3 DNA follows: TGTGCCTGGAGTTCGGGGGTAGAAGGTAATCAGCCCCAGCATTTT.

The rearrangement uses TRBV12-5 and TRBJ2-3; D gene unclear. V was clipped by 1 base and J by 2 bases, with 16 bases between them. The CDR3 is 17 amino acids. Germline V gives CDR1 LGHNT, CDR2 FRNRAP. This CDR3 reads CASGLGVLKTYTDTQYF. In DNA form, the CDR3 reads TGTGCTAGTGGTTTGGGAGTTTTAAAAACGTACACAGATACGCAGTATTTT.

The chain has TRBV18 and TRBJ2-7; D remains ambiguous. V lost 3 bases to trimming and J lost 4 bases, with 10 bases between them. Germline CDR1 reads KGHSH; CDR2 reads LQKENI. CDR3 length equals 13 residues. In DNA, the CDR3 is TGTGCCAGCTCACCCCCGTTCGGGTACGAGCAGTACTTC. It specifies CASSPPFGYEQYF.

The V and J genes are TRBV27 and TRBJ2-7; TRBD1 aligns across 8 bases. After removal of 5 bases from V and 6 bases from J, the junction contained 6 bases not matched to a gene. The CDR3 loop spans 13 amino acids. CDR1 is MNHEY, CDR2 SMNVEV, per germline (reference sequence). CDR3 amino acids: CASSTIQGAEQYF. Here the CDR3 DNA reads TGTGCCAGCAGTACCATTCAGGGGGCCGAGCAGTACTTC.

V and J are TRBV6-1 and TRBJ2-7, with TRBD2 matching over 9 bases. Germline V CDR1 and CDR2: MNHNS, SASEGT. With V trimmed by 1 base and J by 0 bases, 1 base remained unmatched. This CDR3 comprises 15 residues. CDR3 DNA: TGTGCCAGCAGTGAAGTAGCGGGGGTCTCCTACGAGCAGTACGTC. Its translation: CASSEVAGVSYEQYV.

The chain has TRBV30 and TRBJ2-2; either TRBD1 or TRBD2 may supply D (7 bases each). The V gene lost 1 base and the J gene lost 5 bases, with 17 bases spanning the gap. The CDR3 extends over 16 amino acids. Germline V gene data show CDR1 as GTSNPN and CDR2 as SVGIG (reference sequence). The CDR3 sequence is CAWSGRQGLWTGELFF. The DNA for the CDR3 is TGTGCCTGGAGTGGAAGACAGGGACTATGGACCGGGGAGCTGTTTTTT.

This CDR3 reads CASSLYPQSPLHF. CDR3 coding DNA: TGTGCCAGCAGCTTATATCCACAGTCACCCCTCCACTTT. The chain recombines TRBV5-4 with TRBJ1-6, with no clear D. V shed 2 bases and J shed 10 bases, with 10 bases lying between them. CDR3 length equals 13 residues. The V gene's germline CDR1 is SGHNT and CDR2 YYREEE (reference sequence).

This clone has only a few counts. CDR3 in amino acids: CASSEYRQGSEAFF. The CDR3 region has the DNA TGTGCCAGCAGTGAATATCGGCAGGGCTCTGAAGCTTTCTTT. The J gene is TRBJ1-1, the V gene TRBV2; TRBD1 is a possible D gene (5 bases). Germline CDR1 is SNHLY and CDR2 is FYNNEI. This CDR3 has 14 residues. Deletions cut 2 bases from V and 6 bases from J, with 13 bases between. Complete variable domain (other parts from reference TRBV2 and TRBJ1-1): EPEVTQTPSHQVTQMGQEVILRCVPISNHLYFYWYRQILGQKVEFLVSFYNNEISEKSEIFDDQFSVERPDGSNFTLKIRSTKLEDSAMYFCASSEYRQGSEAFFGQGTRLTVV.

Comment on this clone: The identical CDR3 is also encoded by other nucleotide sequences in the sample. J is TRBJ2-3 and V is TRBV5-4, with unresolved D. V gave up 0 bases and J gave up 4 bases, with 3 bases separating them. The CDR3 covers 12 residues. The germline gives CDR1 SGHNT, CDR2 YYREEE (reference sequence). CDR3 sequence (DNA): TGTGCCAGCAGCTTGGGTGCAGATACGCAGTATTTT. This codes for CASSLGADTQYF.

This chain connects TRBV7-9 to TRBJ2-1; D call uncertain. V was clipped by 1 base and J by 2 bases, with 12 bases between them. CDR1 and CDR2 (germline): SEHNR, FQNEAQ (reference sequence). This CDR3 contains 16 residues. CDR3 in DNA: TGTGCCAGCAGCTTAGGGACCCTGATCCCCTACAATGAGCAGTTCTTC. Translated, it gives CASSLGTLIPYNEQFF.

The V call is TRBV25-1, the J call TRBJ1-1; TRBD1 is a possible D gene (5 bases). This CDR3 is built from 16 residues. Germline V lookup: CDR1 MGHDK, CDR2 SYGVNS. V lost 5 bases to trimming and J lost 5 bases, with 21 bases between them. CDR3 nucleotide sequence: TGTGCCAGCAGTTCCCAGGTCGGGGCGGGGTGGACTGAAGCTTTCTTT. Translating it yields CASSSQVGAGWTEAFF. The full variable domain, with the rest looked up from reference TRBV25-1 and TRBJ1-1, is EADIYQTPRYLVIGTGKKITLECSQTMGHDKMYWYQQDPGMELHLIHYSYGVNSTEKGDLSSESTVSRIRTEHFPLTLESARPSHTSQYLCASSSQVGAGWTEAFFGQGTRLTVV.

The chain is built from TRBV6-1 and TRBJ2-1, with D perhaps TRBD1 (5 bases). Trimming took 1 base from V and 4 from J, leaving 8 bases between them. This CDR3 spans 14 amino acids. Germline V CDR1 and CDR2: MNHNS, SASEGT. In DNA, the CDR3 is TGTGCCAGCAGTGAAGGACAGATATACAATGAGCAGTTCTTC. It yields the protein CASSEGQIYNEQFF.

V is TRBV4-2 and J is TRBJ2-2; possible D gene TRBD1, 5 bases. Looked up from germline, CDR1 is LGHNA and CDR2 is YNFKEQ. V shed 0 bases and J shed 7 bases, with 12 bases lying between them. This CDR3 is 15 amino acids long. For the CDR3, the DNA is TGTGCCAGCAGCCAAGAACAGGTTTTAGGCGGGGAGCTGTTTTTT. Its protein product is CASSQEQVLGGELFF.

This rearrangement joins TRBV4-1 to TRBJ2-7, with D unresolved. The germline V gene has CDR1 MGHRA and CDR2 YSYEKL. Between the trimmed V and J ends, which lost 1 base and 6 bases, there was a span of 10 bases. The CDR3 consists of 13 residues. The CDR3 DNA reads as TGCGCCAGCAGCCAAGTAGGCGTAAGCGAGCAGTACTTC. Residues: CASSQVGVSEQYF.

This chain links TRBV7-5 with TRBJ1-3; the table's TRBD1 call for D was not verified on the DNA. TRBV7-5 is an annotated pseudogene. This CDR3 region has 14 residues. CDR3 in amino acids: CARSFRDSGNTIYF. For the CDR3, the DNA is TGTGCCAGAAGCTTCCGGGACAGTGGAAACACCATATATTTT.

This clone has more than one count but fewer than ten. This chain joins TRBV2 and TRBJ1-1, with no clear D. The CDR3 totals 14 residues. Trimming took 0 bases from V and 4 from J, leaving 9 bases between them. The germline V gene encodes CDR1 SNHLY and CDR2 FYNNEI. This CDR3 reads CASSEALGVTEAFF. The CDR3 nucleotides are TGTGCCAGCAGTGAAGCGCTTGGGGTCACTGAAGCTTTCTTT.

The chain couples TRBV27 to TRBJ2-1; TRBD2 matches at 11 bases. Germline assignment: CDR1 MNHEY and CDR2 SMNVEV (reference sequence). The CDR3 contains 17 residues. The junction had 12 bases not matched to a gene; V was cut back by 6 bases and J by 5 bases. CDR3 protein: CASSLGTPGLADNEQFF. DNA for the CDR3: TGTGCCAGCAGCTTAGGTACACCGGGACTAGCGGACAATGAGCAGTTCTTC.

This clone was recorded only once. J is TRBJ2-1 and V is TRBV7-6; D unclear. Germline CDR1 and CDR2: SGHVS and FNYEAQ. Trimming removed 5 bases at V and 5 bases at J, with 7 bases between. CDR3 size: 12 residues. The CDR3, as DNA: TGTGCCAGCAGCGGGTTGGACAATGAGCAGTTCTTC. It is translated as CASSGLDNEQFF. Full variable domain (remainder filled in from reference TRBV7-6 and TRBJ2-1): GAGVSQSPRYKVTKRGQDVALRCDPISGHVSLYWYRQALGQGPEFLTYFNYEAQQDKSGLPNDRFSAERPEGSISTLTIQRTEQRDSAMYRCASSGLDNEQFFGPGTRLTVL.

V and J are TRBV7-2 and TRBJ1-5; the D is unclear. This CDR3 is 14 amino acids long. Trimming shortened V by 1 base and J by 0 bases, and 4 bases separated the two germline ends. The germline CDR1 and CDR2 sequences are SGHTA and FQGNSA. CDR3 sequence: CASSLVDSNQPQHF. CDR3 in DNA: TGTGCCAGCAGCTTAGTCGATAGCAATCAGCCCCAGCATTTT. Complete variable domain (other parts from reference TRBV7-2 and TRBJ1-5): GAGVSQSPSNKVTEKGKDVELRCDPISGHTALYWYRQSLGQGLEFLIYFQGNSAPDKSGLPSDRFSAERTGGSVSTLTIQRTQQEDSAVYLCASSLVDSNQPQHFGDGTRLSIL.